This T cell receptor (delta chain) was recorded in a study of DNA immune sequencing with unique molecular identifiers (dated by TCRdb to about 2020). For the wider study: Using immunomagnetic cell separation, gammadelta T cells were enriched from buffy coats, and the genomic DNA of these cells was sequenced. gammadelta T cells were enriched from PBMC of approximately 11 healthy individuals by fluorescence-activated cell sorting. Healthy individuals were used as donors, and sorted peripheral blood gammadelta T cells were profiled from some 11 of these donors. For the enriched versus non-enriched comparison, approximately 100 ng enriched gammadelta T-cell DNA and approximately 1 ug non-enriched PBMC DNA were sequenced. The study developed and validated an ultrasensitive DNA-based TRD repertoire sequencing method using PCR-introduced unique molecular identifiers. Validation of the sequencing method was done both on synthetic reference molecules and on blood samples taken from healthy individuals.

This clone was observed at least ten times. The antigen this receptor binds is unknown. One base away there is no much larger clone; base qualities are not given. The sample has other DNA sequences that encode this CDR3 too. The library was prepared using multiplex PCR. A 32-plex assay, with primers for all 8 TRDV and 4 TRDJ genes spanning the CDR3, was used to amplify the genomic DNA. A 12-nucleotide UMI was introduced during 2 to 4 barcoding PCR cycles, after which a second PCR was performed with Illumina adapter primers. AMPure XP beads were used to purify the libraries, whose quality was checked on a Fragment Analyzer using the HS NGS Fragment kit. An Illumina MiniSeq mid-output kit with around 19% PhiX and 150 cycles of paired-end reads was used for sequencing. As for the original processing: MIGEC version 1.2.9 was used to process the reads, grouping reads by UMI and building error-corrected consensus sequences. Modified VDJtools version 1.2.1 scripts and the tcR R package were used for post-processing. TCRdb called clones anew from the public reads via CATT; matching DNA rows were later pooled. The V and J calls come from TCRdb's annotation, not from the publication. A total of some 5,300 delta-chain clones appear in this sample, approximately 10% of them only once. The ten largest make up 53% of the sample.

Overall results and qualifications from the work: TRD repertoire diversity varied between healthy donors, with several donors highly oligoclonal where top 5 clonotypes exceeded half of productive molecules. TRDV2 paired with TRDJ1 was the most common TRD rearrangement among clonotypes in healthy donors. The primer-based approach is unable to detect novel TRD sequences that the primers do not target.

Based on the germline V gene, the CDR1 and CDR2 sequences are TSESDYY and QEAYKQQN. Compared with germline, V lacks 1 base and J lacks 0 bases; bases without a gene match: 20. The CDR3 starts with the cysteine, ends with the phenylalanine, and has 21 residues. Only the CDR3 DNA is retained, 63 bases long and in frame from the first base. The specimen was gamma-delta T cells enriched from blood buffy coat, or unenriched PBMCs (not recorded which). This receptor was obtained from a human donor in good health. The chain is assembled from TRAV38-2/DV8 and TRDJ1; TRDD3 matches 8 bases in the middle. The CDR3: CAYRSTLVSSVWGTYTDKLIF. The nucleotides are TGTGCTTATAGGAGCACTTTGGTTTCTTCGGTCTGGGGGACGTACACCGATAAACTCATCTTT.